This TCR beta chain comes out of a study of graft-versus-host responses after intestinal transplantation. Across the study: Each patient got anti-thymocyte globulin induction, then tacrolimus and steroids for roughly 3 years. Findings and limits, study-wide: Early post-transplant HvG declines showed an association with peak circulating GvH clone levels. GvH clones detected in recipient marrow included some appearing first in ileum or blood.

Comments on this clone: Its antigen is not known.

TCRdb's copy holds only in-frame clones and misses some; the assay was immunoSEQ multiplex PCR. The sample includes approximately 100,000 clones, about 90% of them seen just once. The material sequenced was unstimulated CD4+ T cells sorted from spleen or lymph node cells, taken before intestinal transplant. This TCR came from a human donor who received an intestinal transplant.

The CDR3 DNA reads as TGCGCCAGCAGCCAAGTCATTAGCGCAGGCTGGAACACCGGGGAGCTGTTTTTT. The encoded protein is CASSQVISAGWNTGELFF. The chain uses TRBV4-1 and TRBJ2-2; maybe TRBD2 (5 bases). This CDR3 spans 18 amino acids. In germline, CDR1 is MGHRA, CDR2 YSYEKL. V gave up 1 base and J gave up 1 base, with 16 bases separating them.